The rows below give T cell receptor beta chains drawn from one sample of a study of cytomegalovirus exposure and HLA in healthy donors. The repertoire was sequenced with immunoSEQ multiplex PCR; TCRdb's copy has only in-frame clones and lacks some. This table holds 78,000 or so clones, 90% to 96% found once. Sequenced input: PBMCs. The receptors come from a man between 18 and 29 years old in good health and CMV-seropositive. Both conserved end residues are part of each CDR3. The D gene is left open where the match is weak. Clone size is given for some rows only: seen once, a few or many times, or a class if the clone is expanded.

TRBJ2-3 | TRBD2 | TRBV18 | - | CASSLASQGGSGDTQYF | TGTGCCAGCTCACTCGCCTCGCAGGGAGGGTCCGGCGATACGCAGTATTTT
TRBJ2-7 | TRBD2 | TRBV7-6 | once | CASSGGLVPPGEQYF | TGTGCCAGCAGCGGGGGACTAGTCCCCCCGGGAGAGCAGTACTTC
TRBJ2-1 | TRBD2 | TRBV30 | once | CAWRAGAGVEEQFF | TGTGCCTGGAGGGCAGGAGCGGGAGTGGAAGAGCAGTTCTTC
TRBJ2-1 | - | TRBV6-1 | - | CASSASRAGEQFF | TGTGCCAGCAGTGCGTCGAGGGCGGGCGAGCAGTTCTTC
TRBJ2-1 | - | TRBV7-2 | - | CASSFSGYEQFF | TGTGCCAGCAGCTTTAGCGGCTATGAGCAGTTCTTC
TRBJ1-5 | - | TRBV30 | - | CAWSFMGNSNQPQHF | TGTGCCTGGAGTTTTATGGGCAATAGCAATCAGCCCCAGCATTTT
TRBJ2-7 | TRBD1 | TRBV7-8 | - | CASRRGQGEYYEQYF | TGTGCCAGCAGGCGGGGACAGGGGGAGTACTACGAGCAGTACTTC
TRBJ2-7 | TRBD1 | TRBV7-2 | - | CASSLDWTGPYEQYF | TGTGCCAGCAGCTTAGACTGGACAGGGCCGTACGAGCAGTACTTC
TRBJ2-7 | TRBD1 | TRBV18 | - | CASSPGQARYEQYF | TGTGCCAGCTCACCGGGACAGGCCCGCTACGAGCAGTACTTC
TRBJ1-1 | - | TRBV2 | - | CASRGGLTEAFF | TGTGCCAGCAGGGGGGGGTTGACAGAAGCTTTCTTT
TRBJ2-1 | - | TRBV5-6 | - | CASSESPSASLYNEQFF | TGTGCCAGCAGCGAGTCGCCTAGCGCGTCTCTTTACAATGAGCAGTTCTTC
TRBJ1-4 | - | TRBV6-5 | - | CASSYSTGVGEKLFF | TGTGCCAGCAGTTACTCGACAGGCGTTGGTGAAAAACTGTTTTTT
TRBJ1-5 | - | TRBV18 | few | CASSLAGAFQPQHF | TGTGCCAGCTCCCTCGCGGGGGCCTTTCAGCCCCAGCATTTT
TRBJ1-1 | - | TRBV9 | - | CASSVLQGRMNTEAFF | TGTGCCAGCAGCGTTTTACAGGGTCGGATGAACACTGAAGCTTTCTTT
TRBJ2-3 | TRBD2 | TRBV27 | - | CASSTSGSGSDTQYF | TGTGCCAGCAGCACTAGCGGGAGCGGATCAGATACGCAGTATTTT
TRBJ2-3 | - | TRBV6-5 | - | CASSYSPSESTDTQYF | TGTGCCAGCAGTTACTCCCCTAGCGAGAGCACAGATACGCAGTATTTT
TRBJ1-1 | - | TRBV6-1 | - | CASSVGGLGVEAFF | TGTGCCAGCAGTGTCGGGGGGCTAGGAGTGGAGGCTTTCTTT
TRBJ1-2 | TRBD1 | TRBV6-4 | - | CASSDRVRGLGGYTF | TGTGCCAGCAGTGACCGCGTCAGGGGGCTAGGCGGCTACACCTTC
TRBJ1-3 | - | TRBV10-3 | - | CAISEGDFSGNTIYF | TGTGCCATCAGCGAGGGTGACTTCTCTGGAAACACCATATATTTT
TRBJ1-1 | - | TRBV4-1 | - | CASSHKRGSFNTEAFF | TGCGCCAGCAGCCATAAGCGGGGGTCCTTTAACACTGAAGCTTTCTTT
TRBJ2-7 | TRBD2 | TRBV9 | - | CASSVGGQGAGEQYF | TGTGCCAGCAGCGTAGGTGGGCAGGGAGCGGGGGAGCAGTACTTC
TRBJ2-7 | TRBD2 | TRBV5-6 | few | CASSWGREVTNEQYF | TGTGCCAGCAGCTGGGGGAGGGAAGTTACTAATGAGCAGTACTTC
TRBJ1-4 | TRBD1 | TRBV5-1 | - | CANPGTGGCKLFF | TGCGCCAACCCCGGGACAGGGGGTTGTAAACTGTTTTTT
TRBJ1-2 | - | TRBV13 | - | CASSPGGAGYGYTF | TGTGCCAGCAGCCCCGGGGGTGCTGGCTATGGCTACACCTTC
TRBJ1-1 | - | TRBV5-8 | - | CASSLTGMNTEAFF | TGTGCCAGCAGCTTGACAGGAATGAACACTGAAGCTTTCTTT
TRBJ2-1 | TRBD1 | TRBV7-9 | - | CASRTGTGVRYNEQFF | TGTGCCAGCAGGACCGGGACAGGGGTTCGGTACAATGAGCAGTTCTTC